Presented here are 16 T cell receptor beta chains from one specimen sequenced in a study of shared clonotypes between healthy human individuals. Assay: immunoSEQ multiplex PCR; the TCRdb copy retains only in-frame clones and omits some. Found here are around 2.1 million clones, approximately 95% of them singletons; the top ten hold 0.1% to 0.15%. Input material: naive CD4+ T cells sorted from blood. The subset: CD45RA+ positively selected. These receptors came from a young man in good health.

The chain is built from TRBV2 and TRBJ2-1; 9 bases are shared with TRBD1. The germline gives CDR1 SNHLY, CDR2 FYNNEI. V was pared by 2 bases and J by 0 bases, with 2 bases of the junction left unmatched. The CDR3 covers 16 residues. The CDR3 protein is CASSELQGASYNEQFF. The CDR3 DNA sequence: TGTGCCAGCAGTGAACTACAGGGGGCCTCCTACAATGAGCAGTTCTTC.

CDR3 residues: CASSYVRQGSYEQYF. CDR3 coding DNA: TGTGCCAGCAGTTACGTTCGACAGGGGTCCTACGAGCAGTACTTC. The chain is built from TRBV6-5 and TRBJ2-7; 8 bases align to TRBD1. Germline V lookup: CDR1 MNHEY, CDR2 SVGAGI. The J segment lost 1 base and the V segment lost 2 bases, leaving 4 bases of the junction unmatched. The CDR3 totals 15 residues.

About this clone itself: This CDR3 is also generated by other DNA sequences in the sample. The gene calls are TRBV15 and TRBJ2-7; the D gene is possibly TRBD2 (7 bases). Trimming removed 0 bases at V and 2 bases at J, with 8 bases between. The germline V gene has CDR1 LNHNV and CDR2 YYDKDF (reference sequence). There are 14 residues in the CDR3. The CDR3 coding sequence is TGTGCCACCAGCAGAGAGCGGGGGCCCTACGAGCAGTACTTC. Its protein product is CATSRERGPYEQYF. Supplemented by reference TRBV15 and TRBJ2-7, the full variable domain reads DAMVIQNPRYQVTQFGKPVTLSCSQTLNHNVMYWYQQKSSQAPKLLFHYYDKDFNNEADTPDNFQSRRPNTSFCFLDIRSPGLGDTAMYLCATSRERGPYEQYFGPGTRLTVT.

A single count supports this clone. The chain joins TRBV30 to TRBJ1-6, with no clear D. Germline lookup yields CDR1 GTSNPN and CDR2 SVGIG (reference sequence). The CDR3 runs to 16 residues. The DNA of the CDR3 is TGTCGGGGAGGAGTTCGGGTGAGCTCCTATAATTCACCCCTCCACTTT. Residues: CRGGVRVSSYNSPLHF. Variable domain in full (rest from reference TRBV30 and TRBJ1-6): SQTIHQWPATLVQPVGSPLSLECTVEGTSNPNLYWYRQAAGRGLQLLFYSVGIGQISSEVPQNLSASRPQDRQFILSSKKLLLSDSGFYLCRGGVRVSSYNSPLHFGNGTRLTVT.

The J gene is TRBJ1-2, the V gene TRBV7-9; no clear D gene. Trimming took 5 bases from V and 2 from J, leaving 15 bases between them. Germline CDR1 reads SEHNR; CDR2 reads FQNEAQ (reference sequence). The CDR3 runs to 15 residues. As DNA, the CDR3 is TGTGCCAGCAGCCCGCCGGGTCTGGGAAACTATGGCTACACCTTC. This translates into CASSPPGLGNYGYTF. Filled out from reference TRBV7-9 and TRBJ1-2, the complete variable domain reads DTGVSQNPRHKITKRGQNVTFRCDPISEHNRLYWYRQTLGQGPEFLTYFQNEAQLEKSRLLSDRFSAERPKGSFSTLEIQRTEQGDSAMYLCASSPPGLGNYGYTFGSGTRLTVV.

In nucleotides, the CDR3 is TGTGCCAGCAGTGCGACTAGCGGAATGGATACGCAGTATTTT. Protein: CASSATSGMDTQYF. The chain uses TRBV25-1 and TRBJ2-3; 9 bases agree with TRBD2. The CDR3 spans 14 residues. Germline V gene lookup returns CDR1 MGHDK and CDR2 SYGVNS. Trimming at V came to 4 bases and at J to 6 bases, leaving 5 bases not matched to a gene. Full variable domain (outside the CDR3, taken from reference TRBV25-1 and TRBJ2-3): EADIYQTPRYLVIGTGKKITLECSQTMGHDKMYWYQQDPGMELHLIHYSYGVNSTEKGDLSSESTVSRIRTEHFPLTLESARPSHTSQYLCASSATSGMDTQYFGPGTRLTVL.

The gene calls are TRBV9 and TRBJ1-6, with D tentatively TRBD1 (6 bases). The CDR3 sequence is 14 residues long. The ends were cut back, 4 bases at V and 8 bases at J, with 13 bases in the middle. Germline CDR1 and CDR2: SGDLS and YYNGEE. The CDR3 reads CASSLQGIDSPLHF. CDR3 DNA: TGTGCCAGCAGCTTACAGGGTATTGATTCACCCCTCCACTTT.

V gene TRBV6-5 combines with J gene TRBJ2-1; 7 bases are a match to TRBD2. CDR1 MNHEY and CDR2 SVGAGI come from the germline V gene. CDR3 length equals 15 residues. The J segment lost 0 bases and the V segment lost 5 bases, leaving 4 bases of the junction unmatched. The CDR3 coding sequence is TGTGCCAGCAGTGGCACTAGCGACTCCTACAATGAGCAGTTCTTC. Its protein is CASSGTSDSYNEQFF.

The table lists this clone with a few counts. The CDR3, as DNA: TGTGCCAGCAGGCAGAATAGCAATCAGCCCCAGCATTTT. It is translated as CASRQNSNQPQHF. This chain joins TRBV2 and TRBJ1-5; D ambiguous. Germline values: CDR1 SNHLY, CDR2 FYNNEI. The V gene lost 6 bases and the J gene lost 0 bases, with 6 bases spanning the gap. This CDR3 spans 13 amino acids.

The gene calls are TRBV5-1 and TRBJ2-3; 16 bases line up with TRBD2. The CDR3 is 17 residues long. With V trimmed by 4 bases and J by 2 bases, 4 bases remained unmatched. Germline CDR1 and CDR2: SGHRS and YFSETQ. DNA for the CDR3: TGCGCCAGCAGCCCCGGGACTAGCGGGAGGGTCACAGATACGCAGTATTTT. Amino acid sequence: CASSPGTSGRVTDTQYF.

This clone is a singleton in its sample. The genes are TRBV6-5 and TRBJ1-2; 7 nucleotides align to TRBD1. There are 14 residues in the CDR3. V lost 6 bases and J lost 4; bases outside the gene matches: 8. Germline V gives CDR1 MNHEY, CDR2 SVGAGI. CDR3 in DNA: TGTGCCAGCAGGATGACAGGGTCCGCCTATGGCTACACCTTC. Amino acids: CASRMTGSAYGYTF.

This clone has only one observation. In the same sample, other DNA sequences code for this CDR3. The chain employs TRBV5-4 and TRBJ2-3; 11 nucleotides agree with TRBD2. This CDR3 comprises 17 residues. The J segment lost 0 bases and the V segment lost 1 base, leaving 4 bases of the junction unmatched. The germline V gene encodes CDR1 SGHNT and CDR2 YYREEE (reference sequence). CDR3 in amino acids: CASSLRLAGGSTDTQYF. The CDR3 nucleotides read TGTGCCAGCAGCTTGAGGCTAGCGGGAGGTAGCACAGATACGCAGTATTTT.

The table lists this clone with many counts. The chain uses TRBV5-4 and TRBJ1-2, with TRBD1 as a possible D gene (6 bases). From germline, CDR1 is SGHNT and CDR2 YYREEE (reference sequence). The CDR3 is 15 residues long. V dropped 0 bases and J dropped 5 bases, with 14 bases sitting between them. CDR3 sequence reads: CASSLAARGGYGYTF. The CDR3 region has the DNA TGTGCCAGCAGCTTGGCGGCCAGGGGAGGGTATGGCTACACCTTC.

About this clone: The same CDR3 also results from other DNA sequences found in this sample. V usage is TRBV6-5 and J usage is TRBJ2-7; TRBD1 agrees at 9 bases. The CDR3 contains 13 residues. The germline V gene has CDR1 MNHEY and CDR2 SVGAGI. The V gene end was trimmed by 6 bases and the J gene end by 3 bases; junction bases not matched to a gene: 3. The CDR3 DNA reads as TGTGCCAGCAGATCGGGACAGGGCTACGAGCAGTACTTC. It specifies CASRSGQGYEQYF.

The CDR3 loop is CARSNGLAGIAQETQYF. DNA for the CDR3: TGTGCCAGAAGCAACGGACTAGCGGGGATCGCCCAAGAGACCCAGTACTTC. The V call is TRBV5-3, the J call TRBJ2-5; 12 nucleotides align to TRBD2. TRBV5-3 is an ORF, with its function uncertain. V lost 4 bases, J lost 1 base, and 8 bases stayed unmatched. The CDR3 is 17 residues long.

The chain couples TRBV30 to TRBJ2-2, with no clear D. The V end lost 0 bases, the J end lost 5 bases, and 7 bases lay between the germline ends. From germline, CDR1 is GTSNPN and CDR2 SVGIG (reference sequence). CDR3 length equals 13 residues. This CDR3 is CAWSVERTGELFF. The CDR3 coding sequence is TGTGCCTGGAGTGTAGAGCGAACCGGGGAGCTGTTTTTT.